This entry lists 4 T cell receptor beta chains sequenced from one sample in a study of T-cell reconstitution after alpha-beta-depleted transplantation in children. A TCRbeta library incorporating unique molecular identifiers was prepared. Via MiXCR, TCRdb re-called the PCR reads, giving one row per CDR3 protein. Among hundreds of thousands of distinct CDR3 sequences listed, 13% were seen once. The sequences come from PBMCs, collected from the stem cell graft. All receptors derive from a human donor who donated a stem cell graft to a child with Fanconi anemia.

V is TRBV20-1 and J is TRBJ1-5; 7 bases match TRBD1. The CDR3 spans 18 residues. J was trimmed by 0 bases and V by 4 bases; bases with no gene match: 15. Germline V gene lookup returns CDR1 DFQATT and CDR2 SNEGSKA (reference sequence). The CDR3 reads CSATTGPFGLSSNQPQHF. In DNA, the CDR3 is TGCAGTGCTACGACAGGGCCCTTTGGATTAAGTAGCAATCAGCCCCAGCATTTT.

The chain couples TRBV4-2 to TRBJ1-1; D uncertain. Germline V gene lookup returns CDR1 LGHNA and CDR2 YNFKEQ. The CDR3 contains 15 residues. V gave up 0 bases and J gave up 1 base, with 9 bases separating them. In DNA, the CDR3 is TGTGCCAGCAGCCAAGAATTCCTCGGGAACACTGAAGCTTTCTTT. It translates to CASSQEFLGNTEAFF.

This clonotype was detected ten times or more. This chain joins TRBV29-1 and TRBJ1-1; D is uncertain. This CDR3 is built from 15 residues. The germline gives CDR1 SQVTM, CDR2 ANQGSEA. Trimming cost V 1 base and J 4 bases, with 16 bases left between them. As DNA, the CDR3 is TGCAGCGTTGAAGTGAGGACCCGCAGGAGCACTGAAGCTTTCTTT. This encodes CSVEVRTRRSTEAFF.

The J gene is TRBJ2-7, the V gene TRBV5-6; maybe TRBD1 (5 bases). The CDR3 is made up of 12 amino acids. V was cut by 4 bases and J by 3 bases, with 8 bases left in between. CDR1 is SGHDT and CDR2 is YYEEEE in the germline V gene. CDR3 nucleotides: TGTGCCAGCAGCAGGGGAATCTACGAGCAGTACTTC. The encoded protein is CASSRGIYEQYF.